The 23 T cell receptor beta chains below were found in one sample sequenced in a study of human T cells and chemical hapten exposure. TCRdb itself ran the RACE reads through MiXCR, one entry per CDR3 protein. The table has tens of thousands of distinct CDR3 sequences, 12% seen once; the top ten hold 3.5%. Regarding time point: patch test 1, 2 weeks after DPC sensitization. Treatment specified: therapeutic diphenylcyclopropenone sensitization with weekly scalp DPC. The specimen comprised whole blood, sampled in connection with sensitization to the hapten diphenylcyclopropenone (DPC). The source is a woman between 55 and 75 years old with alopecia areata. Some clones in this sample may be carry-over from other donors' samples.

This clonotype was counted between two and nine times. The chain is built from TRBV18 and TRBJ1-1, with D tentatively TRBD1 (5 bases). Deletions cut 0 bases from V and 1 base from J, with 12 bases between. The V gene's germline CDR1 is KGHSH and CDR2 LQKENI. The CDR3 consists of 16 residues. The CDR3 nucleotides are TGTGCCAGCTCACCACCCAGGGCAGCTACGAACACTGAAGCTTTCTTT. Translated: CASSPPRAATNTEAFF.

This clonotype has ten or more counts. This chain uses TRBV7-6 with TRBJ1-1, with D unclear. Germline V lookup: CDR1 SGHVS, CDR2 FNYEAQ. Trimming cost V 2 bases and J 0 bases, with 7 bases left between them. The CDR3 has 14 residues. In DNA form, the CDR3 reads TGTGCCAGCAGCTTATACAATATGAACACTGAAGCTTTCTTT. Residues: CASSLYNMNTEAFF.

This clonotype came up a few times. The gene calls are TRBV20-1 and TRBJ1-3; D gene ambiguous. V was trimmed by 6 bases and J by 3 bases, leaving 9 bases between them. This CDR3 region has 12 residues. Germline assignment: CDR1 DFQATT and CDR2 SNEGSKA (reference sequence). The CDR3 DNA reads as TGCAGTGCCAGAACAGTTGGAAACACCATATATTTT. Its translation is CSARTVGNTIYF.

This clonotype was observed many times. The gene calls are TRBV13 and TRBJ1-1; TRBD1 might be the D (5 bases). The CDR3 is made up of 15 amino acids. V was trimmed by 0 bases and J by 1 base, leaving 9 bases between them. Looked up from germline, CDR1 is PRHDT and CDR2 is FYEKMQ (reference sequence). In DNA, the CDR3 is TGTGCCAGCAGCTTAGGAGGGGATCCGAACACTGAAGCTTTCTTT. Protein product: CASSLGGDPNTEAFF.

With respect to this clonotype: This may be a read error, as it is one base from a much larger clone. The CDR3 reads CASSQARYSFYNSSLHF. The CDR3 nucleotides are TGTGCCAGCAGCCAAGCTCGGTACAGCTTCTATAATTCATCCCTCCACTTT. The chain is built from TRBV14 and TRBJ1-6, with no clear D. The CDR3 loop spans 17 amino acids. CDR1 is SGHDN, CDR2 FVKESK, per germline.

This clonotype was seen a single time. The V and J genes are TRBV6-5 and TRBJ1-1; D perhaps matches TRBD1 (5 bases). Germline assignment: CDR1 MNHEY and CDR2 SVGAGI. Trimming pared 7 bases from V and 3 bases from J, leaving 18 bases between. This CDR3 is 15 amino acids long. In DNA, the CDR3 is TGTGCCAGCACCGCCGCCAGGGTCGGGGACACTGAAGCTTTCTTT. Its translation is CASTAARVGDTEAFF.

As DNA, the CDR3 is TGCAGTGCTAGAGAGAACACTGAAGCTTTCTTT. Translated, it gives CSARENTEAFF. The V gene is TRBV20-1, the J gene TRBJ1-1; unclear D gene. The germline gives CDR1 DFQATT, CDR2 SNEGSKA (reference sequence). Trimming pared 0 bases from V and 1 base from J, leaving 0 bases between. This CDR3 is built from 11 residues.

This chain links TRBV29-1 with TRBJ2-3; 7 nucleotides match TRBD1. Germline V lookup: CDR1 SQVTM, CDR2 ANQGSEA. This CDR3 contains 13 residues. The V segment lost 5 bases and the J segment 3 bases; nucleotides outside the gene matches: 5. The DNA of the CDR3 is TGCAGCGTTTCCCGGGACAGTACAGATACGCAGTATTTT. This gives the protein CSVSRDSTDTQYF.

This clonotype was counted ten times or more. The rearrangement joins TRBV7-9 to TRBJ1-4; D possibly corresponds to TRBD1 (6 bases). The CDR3 contains 16 residues. V dropped 1 base and J dropped 8 bases, with 17 bases sitting between them. Germline V gene data show CDR1 as SEHNR and CDR2 as FQNEAQ (reference sequence). The CDR3 region has the DNA TGTGCCAGCAGCTTAGGTTCGGGACAAGGTCTCGAAAAACTGTTTTTT. It is translated as CASSLGSGQGLEKLFF.

This chain uses TRBV12-3 or TRBV12-4 with TRBJ2-1; 10 bases map to TRBD1. The length of the CDR3 is 16 residues. V shed 6 bases, J shed 12 bases, and the junction held 17 bases outside the gene matches. The CDR3 protein is CASSLHPRTGGKGQFF. Here the CDR3 DNA reads TGTGCCAGCAGCCTACACCCGAGGACAGGGGGTAAAGGGCAGTTCTTC.

CDR3 sequence (DNA): TGCGCCAGCAGCTTTGGTGGGGCGGCTAATGAAAAACTGTTTTTT. Translated, it gives CASSFGGAANEKLFF. V is TRBV5-1 and J is TRBJ1-4; a weak D match, TRBD1 (5 bases). CDR3 length: 15 residues. Germline-derived CDR1 and CDR2 are SGHRS and YFSETQ. V dropped 2 bases and J dropped 3 bases, with 11 bases sitting between them.

This clonotype has just a few counts. The V and J genes are TRBV20-1 and TRBJ1-1; 7 nucleotides align to TRBD1. The CDR3 has 13 amino acids. V shed 6 bases, J shed 1 base, and the junction held 5 bases outside the gene matches. The germline gives CDR1 DFQATT, CDR2 SNEGSKA (reference sequence). CDR3 nucleotide sequence: TGCAGTGCGTCGGACAGGAAGAACACTGAAGCTTTCTTT. Its protein product is CSASDRKNTEAFF.

A few counts support this clonotype. The CDR3 spells CASSFRVSPQETQYF. The CDR3 coding sequence is TGTGCCAGCAGCTTTAGGGTCAGCCCACAAGAGACCCAGTACTTC. The chain recombines TRBV7-2 with TRBJ2-5; D not resolved. CDR1 is SGHTA, CDR2 FQGNSA, per germline. The ends were cut back, 3 bases at V and 2 bases at J, with 13 bases in the middle. The CDR3 totals 15 residues.

This clonotype came up a few times. This chain joins TRBV6-5 and TRBJ2-2; D not resolved. The CDR3 extends over 13 amino acids. Trimming cost V 8 bases and J 2 bases, with 9 bases left between them. Germline V gives CDR1 MNHEY, CDR2 SVGAGI. The CDR3 here is CASHDSNTGELFF. DNA of the CDR3: TGTGCCAGCCACGACTCAAACACCGGGGAGCTGTTTTTT.

This clonotype was found many times. J is TRBJ1-2 and V is TRBV30; D gene ambiguous. Between the trimmed V and J ends, which lost 0 bases and 4 bases, there was a span of 6 bases. The V gene's germline CDR1 is GTSNPN and CDR2 SVGIG (reference sequence). The CDR3 contains 12 residues. CDR3 nucleotide sequence: TGTGCCTGGAGTGTCACGGGCTATGGCTACACCTTC. Translation: CAWSVTGYGYTF.

This clonotype was seen a few times. The rearrangement joins TRBV4-1 to TRBJ2-4; D unresolved. The CDR3 length is 14 residues. Germline V CDR1 and CDR2: MGHRA, YSYEKL. Deletions cut 0 bases from V and 9 bases from J, with 12 bases between. DNA for the CDR3: TGCGCCAGCAGCCAAGAATACGACCGCCGCATTCAGTACTTC. Translation: CASSQEYDRRIQYF.

In its sample, this clonotype was seen many times. V is TRBV9 and J is TRBJ1-6; D may be TRBD1 (5 bases). The V gene's germline CDR1 is SGDLS and CDR2 YYNGEE. The CDR3 extends over 18 amino acids. V lost 0 bases and J 5 bases, leaving 18 bases between the germline ends. The DNA of the CDR3 is TGTGCCAGCAGCGTAGTGAGAGAAAGGGGCATAGATAATTCACCCCTCCACTTT. Translating gives CASSVVRERGIDNSPLHF.

Many counts were recorded for this clonotype. The chain is built from TRBV5-1 and TRBJ1-2, with TRBD1 matching 8 bases. CDR3 length: 15 residues. CDR1 and CDR2 (germline): SGHRS, YFSETQ. Trimming took 0 bases from V and 8 from J; bases not matched to a gene: 9. The CDR3 DNA reads as TGCGCCAGCAGCTTGGAAGCCCAGGGGGCTGGAGGCTACACCTTC. Translated, it gives CASSLEAQGAGGYTF.

In its sample, this clonotype was seen many times. This sequence joins TRBV18 and TRBJ2-3; unclear D gene. The CDR3 covers 14 residues. Germline CDR1 is KGHSH and CDR2 is LQKENI. The V end was cut by 2 bases, the J end by 4 bases, with 10 bases between. CDR3 sequence (DNA): TGTGCCAGCTCACCAGGCAGGTTACCAGATACGCAGTATTTT. Translating it yields CASSPGRLPDTQYF.

This clonotype was recorded many times. This chain links TRBV6-6 with TRBJ1-4; TRBD1 agrees at 8 bases. Germline V CDR1 and CDR2: MNHNY, SVGAGI (reference sequence). Trimming removed 3 bases from V and 5 bases from J; junction bases left unmatched: 5. The CDR3 extends over 15 amino acids. CDR3 loop: CASSYGTGGNEKLFF. DNA of the CDR3: TGTGCCAGCAGTTATGGTACAGGGGGGAATGAAAAACTGTTTTTT.

The chain employs TRBV20-1 and TRBJ2-4; TRBD2 might be the D (5 bases). This CDR3 is 14 amino acids long. V lost 6 bases to trimming and J lost 1 base, with 13 bases between them. CDR1 and CDR2 from the germline V gene are DFQATT and SNEGSKA (reference sequence). The CDR3 reads CSALAGLAKNIQYF. DNA for the CDR3: TGCAGTGCCTTGGCGGGTCTCGCCAAAAACATTCAGTACTTC.

The J gene is TRBJ1-2, the V gene TRBV19; 12 bases are shared with TRBD1. V lost 5 bases to trimming and J lost 3 bases; unmatched junction nucleotides: 4. This CDR3 region has 15 residues. Germline V gene sequence: CDR1 LNHDA, CDR2 SQIVND (reference sequence). CDR3 DNA sequence: TGTGCCAGTAGTGCAGGGACAGGGGGCGACTATGGCTACACCTTC. Residues: CASSAGTGGDYGYTF.

The chain employs TRBV29-1 and TRBJ1-1; tentative D call: TRBD1 (6 bases). The CDR3 totals 13 residues. V lost 7 bases and J lost 1, with 13 bases in between. CDR1 SQVTM and CDR2 ANQGSEA come from the germline V gene. This chain's CDR3 is CSAAGTPNTEAFF. Here the CDR3 DNA reads TGCAGCGCTGCCGGGACACCGAACACTGAAGCTTTCTTT.